This T cell receptor (beta chain) was retrieved from a study of T cell repertoires in cytomegalovirus infection. Study details: Indications of both CMV infection and matching HLA type were provided by public TCR beta signatures.

CDR3 size: 16 residues. CDR1 and CDR2 from the germline V gene are DFQATT and SNEGSKA (reference sequence). V dropped 2 bases and J dropped 4; count of bases not matched to a gene: 13. This clonotype was detected a few times. The antigen is not known. TCRdb recomputed calls from the reads with MiXCR, one row per CDR3 protein. The table lists fewer than 1,000,000 distinct CDR3 sequences, roughly 30% of them singletons. Study-level points and caveats: Clonotype analysis showed dominance of the ex vivo response by HLA-C-restricted CMV-specific TCR beta clonotypes. There were carriers of CMV plus the relevant HLA, and cumulative public TCR beta family frequency identified them.

The receptor was derived from a human donor in good health (CMV status not recorded). Some clones in this sample may be carry-over from other donors' samples. The sequences come from cultured CD8+ T cells from PBMCs, collected from culture after CMV antigen stimulation. The chain has TRBV20-1 and TRBJ1-2; 7 nucleotides line up with TRBD1. DNA of the CDR3: TGCAGTGCTAGACGGCCACCTGACAGGGTGGGCTATGGCTACACCTTC. Its protein product is CSARRPPDRVGYGYTF.